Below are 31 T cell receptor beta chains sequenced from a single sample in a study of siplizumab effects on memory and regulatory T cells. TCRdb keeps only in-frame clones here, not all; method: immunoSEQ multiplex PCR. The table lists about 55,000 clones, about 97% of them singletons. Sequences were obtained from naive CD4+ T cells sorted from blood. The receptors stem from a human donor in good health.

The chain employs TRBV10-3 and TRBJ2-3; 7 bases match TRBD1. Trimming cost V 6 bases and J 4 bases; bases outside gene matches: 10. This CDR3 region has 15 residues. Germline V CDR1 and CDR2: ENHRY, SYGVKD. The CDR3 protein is CAIRADRVVADTQYF. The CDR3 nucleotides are TGTGCCATCAGGGCCGACAGGGTTGTCGCAGATACGCAGTATTTT.

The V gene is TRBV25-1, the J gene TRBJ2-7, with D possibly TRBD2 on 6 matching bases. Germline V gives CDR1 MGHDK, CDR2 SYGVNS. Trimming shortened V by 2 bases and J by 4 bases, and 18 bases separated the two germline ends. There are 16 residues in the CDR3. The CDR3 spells CASSETTGTDFYEQYF. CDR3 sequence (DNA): TGTGCCAGCAGTGAAACCACCGGGACTGATTTTTACGAGCAGTACTTC.

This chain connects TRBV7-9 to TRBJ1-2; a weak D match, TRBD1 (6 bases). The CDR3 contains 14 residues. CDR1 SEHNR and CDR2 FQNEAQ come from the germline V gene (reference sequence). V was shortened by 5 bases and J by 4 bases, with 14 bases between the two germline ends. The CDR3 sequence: CASSARTEGYGYTF. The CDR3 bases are TGTGCCAGCAGCGCCCGGACAGAAGGCTATGGCTACACCTTC.

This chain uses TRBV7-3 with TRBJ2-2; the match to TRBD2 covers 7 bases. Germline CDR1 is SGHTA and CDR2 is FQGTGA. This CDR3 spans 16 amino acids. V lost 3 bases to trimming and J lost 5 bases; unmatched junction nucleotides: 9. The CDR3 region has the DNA TGTGCCAGCAGCTTGGGTCTAGCGGAATTTACCGGGGAGCTGTTTTTT. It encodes CASSLGLAEFTGELFF.

CDR3 region: CASSVAPSADSYEQYF. CDR3 DNA sequence: TGTGCCAGCAGCGTAGCTCCCTCAGCCGACTCCTACGAGCAGTACTTC. The chain couples TRBV9 to TRBJ2-7; D remains ambiguous. The length of the CDR3 is 16 residues. The germline V gene encodes CDR1 SGDLS and CDR2 YYNGEE. The ends were cut back, 0 bases at V and 0 bases at J, with 13 bases in the middle.

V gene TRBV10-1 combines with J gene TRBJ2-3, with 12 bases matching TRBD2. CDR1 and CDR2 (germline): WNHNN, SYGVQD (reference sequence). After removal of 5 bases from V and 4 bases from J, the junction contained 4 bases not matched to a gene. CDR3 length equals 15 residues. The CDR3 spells CASSRLAGEADTQYF. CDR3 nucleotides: TGCGCCAGCAGTAGACTAGCGGGAGAGGCAGATACGCAGTATTTT.

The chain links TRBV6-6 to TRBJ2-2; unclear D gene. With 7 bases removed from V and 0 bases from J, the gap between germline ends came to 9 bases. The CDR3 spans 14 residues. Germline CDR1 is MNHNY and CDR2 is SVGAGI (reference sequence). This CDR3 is CASNWTPNTGELFF. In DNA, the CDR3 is TGTGCCAGCAATTGGACGCCGAACACCGGGGAGCTGTTTTTT.

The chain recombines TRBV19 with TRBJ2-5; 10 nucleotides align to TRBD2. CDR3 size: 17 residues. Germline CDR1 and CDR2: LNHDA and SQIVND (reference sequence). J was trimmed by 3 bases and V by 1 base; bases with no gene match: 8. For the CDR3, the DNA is TGTGCCAGTAGTATAGGTTTTCTAGCGGGAGCGAAAGAGACCCAGTACTTC. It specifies CASSIGFLAGAKETQYF.

Here the CDR3 DNA reads TGTGCCAGCAGTGAGTACAGTCCCTCGGGCTATGGCTACACCTTC. It yields the protein CASSEYSPSGYGYTF. The chain couples TRBV2 to TRBJ1-2; D unclear. Germline values: CDR1 SNHLY, CDR2 FYNNEI. CDR3 length equals 15 residues. With 3 bases removed from V and 4 bases from J, the gap between germline ends came to 15 bases.

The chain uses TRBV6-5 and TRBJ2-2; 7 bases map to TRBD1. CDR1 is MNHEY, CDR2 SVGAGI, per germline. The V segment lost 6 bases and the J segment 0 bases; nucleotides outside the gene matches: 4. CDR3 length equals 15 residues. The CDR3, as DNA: TGTGCCAGCAGACAAAGGGGGCCGAACACCGGGGAGCTGTTTTTT. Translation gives CASRQRGPNTGELFF.

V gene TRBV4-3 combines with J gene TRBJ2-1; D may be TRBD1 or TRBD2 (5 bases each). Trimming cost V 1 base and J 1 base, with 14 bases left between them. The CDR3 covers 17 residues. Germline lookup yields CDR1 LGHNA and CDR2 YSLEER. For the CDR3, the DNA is TGCGCCAGCAGCCAAGGGGACGGGGCTTTTTCCTACAATGAGCAGTTCTTC. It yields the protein CASSQGDGAFSYNEQFF.

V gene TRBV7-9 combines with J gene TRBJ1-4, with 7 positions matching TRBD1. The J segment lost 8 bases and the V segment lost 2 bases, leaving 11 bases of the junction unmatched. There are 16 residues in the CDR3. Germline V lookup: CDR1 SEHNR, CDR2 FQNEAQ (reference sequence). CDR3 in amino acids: CASSLLPGQRREKLFF. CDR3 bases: TGTGCCAGCAGCTTACTGCCGGGACAGCGTCGCGAAAAACTGTTTTTT.

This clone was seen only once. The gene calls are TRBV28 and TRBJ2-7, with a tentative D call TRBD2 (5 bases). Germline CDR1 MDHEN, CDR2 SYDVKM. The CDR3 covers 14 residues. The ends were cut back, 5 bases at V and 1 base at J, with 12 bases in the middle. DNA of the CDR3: TGTGCCAGCAGTCCGAACACTAGGTCCTACGAGCAGTACTTC. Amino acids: CASSPNTRSYEQYF.

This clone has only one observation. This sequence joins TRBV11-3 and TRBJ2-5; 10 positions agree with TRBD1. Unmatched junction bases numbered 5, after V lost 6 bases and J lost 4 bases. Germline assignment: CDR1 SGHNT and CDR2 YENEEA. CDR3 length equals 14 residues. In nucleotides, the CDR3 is TGTGCCAGCAGTTCCGGGACAGGGGCAGAGACCCAGTACTTC. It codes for CASSSGTGAETQYF.

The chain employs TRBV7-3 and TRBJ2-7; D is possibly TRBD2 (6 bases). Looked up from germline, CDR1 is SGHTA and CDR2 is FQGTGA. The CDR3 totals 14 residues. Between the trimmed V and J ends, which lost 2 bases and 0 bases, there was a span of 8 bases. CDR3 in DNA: TGTGCCAGCAGCTTAGCGGGAAGCTCCTACGAGCAGTACTTC. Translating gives CASSLAGSSYEQYF.

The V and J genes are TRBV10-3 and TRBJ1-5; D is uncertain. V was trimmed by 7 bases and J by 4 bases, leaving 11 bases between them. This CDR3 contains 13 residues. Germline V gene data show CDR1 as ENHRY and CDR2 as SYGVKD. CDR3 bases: TGTGCCATCACCCCGGGGAAAAATCAGCCCCAGCATTTT. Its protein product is CAITPGKNQPQHF.

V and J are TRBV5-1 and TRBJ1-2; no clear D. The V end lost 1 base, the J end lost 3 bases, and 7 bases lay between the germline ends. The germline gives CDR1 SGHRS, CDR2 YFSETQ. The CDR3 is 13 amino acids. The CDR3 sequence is CASSLLADYGYTF. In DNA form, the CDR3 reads TGCGCCAGCAGCTTGTTGGCAGACTATGGCTACACCTTC.

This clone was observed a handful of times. The CDR3 region has the DNA TGTGCCAGCAGCAGGGGGAGCGAAAACTTGGACATTCAGTACTTC. Its translation is CASSRGSENLDIQYF. The chain links TRBV6-5 to TRBJ2-4; the match to TRBD1 covers 7 bases. The ends lost 6 bases at V and 8 bases at J; junction bases unmatched: 13. This CDR3 comprises 15 residues. CDR1 MNHEY and CDR2 SVGAGI come from the germline V gene.

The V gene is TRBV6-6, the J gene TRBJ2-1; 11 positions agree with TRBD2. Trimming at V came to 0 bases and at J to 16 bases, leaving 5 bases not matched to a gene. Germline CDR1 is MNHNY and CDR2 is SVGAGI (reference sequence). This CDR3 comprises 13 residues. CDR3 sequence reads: CASSYSTLAGEFF. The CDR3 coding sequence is TGTGCCAGCAGTTACTCGACACTAGCGGGAGAATTCTTC.

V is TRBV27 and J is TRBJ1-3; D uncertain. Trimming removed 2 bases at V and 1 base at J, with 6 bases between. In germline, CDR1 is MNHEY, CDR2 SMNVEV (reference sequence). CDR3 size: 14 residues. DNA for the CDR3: TGTGCCAGCAGTTTAGTGGGGTCTGGAAACACCATATATTTT. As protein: CASSLVGSGNTIYF.

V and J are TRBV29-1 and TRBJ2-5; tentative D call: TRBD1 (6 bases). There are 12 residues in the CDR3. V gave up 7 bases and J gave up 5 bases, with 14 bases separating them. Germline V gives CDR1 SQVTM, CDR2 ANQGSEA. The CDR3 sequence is CSASRGRETQYF. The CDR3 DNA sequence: TGCAGCGCCTCCAGGGGTAGGGAGACCCAGTACTTC.

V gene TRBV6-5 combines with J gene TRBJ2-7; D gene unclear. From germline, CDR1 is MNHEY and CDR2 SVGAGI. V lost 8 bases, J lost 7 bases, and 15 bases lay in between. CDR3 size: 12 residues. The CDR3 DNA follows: TGTGCCAGCGGCCGTGGGTGGGATGAGCAGTACTTC. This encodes CASGRGWDEQYF.

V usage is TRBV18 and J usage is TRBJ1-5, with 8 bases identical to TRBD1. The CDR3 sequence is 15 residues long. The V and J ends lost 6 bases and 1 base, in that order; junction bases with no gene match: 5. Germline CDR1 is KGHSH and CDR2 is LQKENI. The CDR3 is CASSSGGSSNQPQHF. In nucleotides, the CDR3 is TGTGCCAGCTCGTCAGGGGGCTCAAGCAATCAGCCCCAGCATTTT. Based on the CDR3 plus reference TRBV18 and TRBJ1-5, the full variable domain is NAGVMQNPRHLVRRRGQEARLRCSPMKGHSHVYWYRQLPEEGLKFMVYLQKENIIDESGMPKERFSAEFPKEGPSILRIQQVVRGDSAAYFCASSSGGSSNQPQHFGDGTRLSIL.

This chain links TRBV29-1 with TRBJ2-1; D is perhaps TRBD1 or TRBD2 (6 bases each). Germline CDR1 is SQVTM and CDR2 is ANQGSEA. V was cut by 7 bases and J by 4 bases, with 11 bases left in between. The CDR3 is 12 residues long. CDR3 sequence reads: CSGGAKYNEQFF. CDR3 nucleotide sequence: TGCAGCGGGGGGGCAAAGTACAATGAGCAGTTCTTC.

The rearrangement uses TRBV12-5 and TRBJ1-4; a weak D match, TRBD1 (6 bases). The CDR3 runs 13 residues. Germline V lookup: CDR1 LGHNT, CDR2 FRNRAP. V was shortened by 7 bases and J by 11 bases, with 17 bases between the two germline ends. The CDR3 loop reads CASDRERGDKLFF. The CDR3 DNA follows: TGTGCTAGTGACAGGGAGCGTGGGGATAAACTGTTTTTT.

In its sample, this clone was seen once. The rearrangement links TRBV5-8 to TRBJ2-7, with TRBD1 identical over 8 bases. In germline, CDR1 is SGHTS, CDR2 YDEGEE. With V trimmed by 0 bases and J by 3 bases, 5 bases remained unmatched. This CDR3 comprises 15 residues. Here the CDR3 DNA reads TGTGCCAGCAGCTTGGAGAGGACAGGGATCTACGAGCAGTACTTC. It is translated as CASSLERTGIYEQYF.

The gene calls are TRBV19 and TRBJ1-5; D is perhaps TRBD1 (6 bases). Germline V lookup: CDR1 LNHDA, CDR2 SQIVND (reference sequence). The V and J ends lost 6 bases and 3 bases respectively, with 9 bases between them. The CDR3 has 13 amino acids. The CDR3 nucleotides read TGTGCCAGTAGCTGGACAGACAATCAGCCCCAGCATTTT. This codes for CASSWTDNQPQHF.

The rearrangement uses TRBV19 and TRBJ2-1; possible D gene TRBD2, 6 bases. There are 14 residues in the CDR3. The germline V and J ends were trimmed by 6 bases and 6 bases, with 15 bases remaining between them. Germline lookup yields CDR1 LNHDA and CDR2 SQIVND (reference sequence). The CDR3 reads CASSREPLANEQFF. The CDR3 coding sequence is TGTGCCAGTAGCCGGGAGCCCCTTGCCAATGAGCAGTTCTTC.

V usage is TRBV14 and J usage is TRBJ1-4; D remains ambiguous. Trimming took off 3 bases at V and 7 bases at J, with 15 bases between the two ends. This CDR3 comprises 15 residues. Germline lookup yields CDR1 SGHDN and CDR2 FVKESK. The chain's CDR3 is CASSHVGPWGEKLFF. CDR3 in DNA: TGTGCCAGCAGCCATGTAGGCCCTTGGGGTGAAAAACTGTTTTTT. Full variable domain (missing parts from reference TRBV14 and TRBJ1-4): EAGVTQFPSHSVIEKGQTVTLRCDPISGHDNLYWYRRVMGKEIKFLLHFVKESKQDESGMPNNRFLAERTGGTYSTLKVQPAELEDSGVYFCASSHVGPWGEKLFFGSGTQLSVL.

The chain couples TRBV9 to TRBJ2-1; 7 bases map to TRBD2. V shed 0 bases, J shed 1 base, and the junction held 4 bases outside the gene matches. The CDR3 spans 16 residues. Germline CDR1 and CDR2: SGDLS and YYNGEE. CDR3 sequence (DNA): TGTGCCAGCAGCGTAGGATTGCGGGAGTCCTACAATGAGCAGTTCTTC. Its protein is CASSVGLRESYNEQFF. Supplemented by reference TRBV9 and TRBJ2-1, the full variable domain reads DSGVTQTPKHLITATGQRVTLRCSPRSGDLSVYWYQQSLDQGLQFLIQYYNGEERAKGNILERFSAQQFPDLHSELNLSSLELGDSALYFCASSVGLRESYNEQFFGPGTRLTVL.

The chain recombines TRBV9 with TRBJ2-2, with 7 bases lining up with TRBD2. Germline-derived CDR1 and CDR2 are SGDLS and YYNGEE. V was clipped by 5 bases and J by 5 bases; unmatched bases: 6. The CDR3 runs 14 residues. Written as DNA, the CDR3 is TGTGCCAGCAGTCGTGGGAGGGTGACCGGGGAGCTGTTTTTT. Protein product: CASSRGRVTGELFF.